This paragraph covers one T cell receptor (beta chain) sequence. Method: immunoSEQ multiplex PCR; TCRdb's copy keeps in-frame clones and lacks some. The sample includes 130,000 or so clones, roughly 89% seen only once; the top ten take around 4.2%. These data belong to a study of blood T cell repertoires in COVID-19. Overall study: PBMCs, B-cell-depleted T cells, or T cells were the source of the cDNA or gDNA that made up the material.

What was sequenced was peripheral blood. This TCR came from a man in his 60s with COVID-19, enrolled during active disease.

Here the CDR3 DNA reads TGTGCCAGTAGTAACCAGGGGGATGGCTACACCTTC. Translating gives CASSNQGDGYTF. The chain carries TRBV19 and TRBJ1-2, with TRBD1 matching over 7 bases. This CDR3 is built from 12 residues. V was pared by 4 bases and J by 6 bases, with 2 bases of the junction left unmatched. Germline V gene data show CDR1 as LNHDA and CDR2 as SQIVND (reference sequence).